Only a few counts were recorded for the clone carrying this T cell receptor beta chain. The target antigen is unknown. The treatment: roughly nine-day PBMC culture with coronavirus spike peptide pools or control peptides (ViraFEST assay). Expansion of antigen-specific T cells with peptide pools by ViraFEST preceded sequencing of TCRs. Culture of approximately 2 million PBMCs per well took place with 7.5 to 10 IU/ml IL-2 and roughly 10 ug/ml peptide pools. The Oncomine TCR Beta short-read assay sequenced DNA from cultured CD4+ T cells. Using the QIAamp micro DNA kit, genomic DNA was extracted from the CD4+ T cells that had been cultured. Using its own MiXCR run on the PCR reads, TCRdb lists one record per CDR3 protein. The table includes 20,000 or so distinct CDR3 sequences, roughly 33% detected once. The entry originates in a study of vaccination and CD4 T cells after COVID-19. Overall study context: Nasal swab PCR had detected SARS-CoV-2 in convalescent patients, several mild and one severe.

Looked up from germline, CDR1 is DFQATT and CDR2 is SNEGSKA (reference sequence). The CDR3 is 14 residues long. Trimming removed 6 bases at V and 4 bases at J, with 18 bases between. Source material: cultured CD4+ T cells from blood. This TCR came from a human donor with COVID-19. The chain links TRBV20-1 to TRBJ2-5; D possibly corresponds to TRBD2 (7 bases). The CDR3, as DNA: TGCAGTGCAAGACCGGGGGGCTTGTTAGAGACCCAGTACTTC. Amino acids: CSARPGGLLETQYF.